The rows below give T cell receptor beta chains drawn from one sample of a study of blood T cell repertoires in COVID-19. Produced via immunoSEQ multiplex PCR; TCRdb's table is partial and in-frame only. The sample consists of 240,000 or so clones, about 83% of them appearing once. Sample: PBMCs or T cells enriched from blood (not recorded which). The receptors stem from a woman between 50 and 59 years old who had recovered from COVID-19. Each CDR3 is given with its conserved first and last residue. The order of the fields is CDR3 DNA, CDR3 protein, D gene, J gene, V gene, clone size. A D gene is named only where the DNA matches it firmly. Expanded clones get a size class; other rows say once, few or many, or leave the size out.

CDR3nt: TGTGCCAGCAGCCGGTTAGAGACCGGGGAGCTGTTTTTT
CDR3aa: CASSRLETGELFF
d_gene: -
j_gene: TRBJ2-2
v_gene: TRBV21-1
abundance: -

CDR3nt: TGTGCCAGCAGCTCCCGGACAGGGGACGGCGAGCAGTTCTTC
CDR3aa: CASSSRTGDGEQFF
d_gene: TRBD1
j_gene: TRBJ2-1
v_gene: TRBV11-2
abundance: -

CDR3nt: TGTGCCGGACAGGGGTATTTTAGAAAACTGTTTTTT
CDR3aa: CAGQGYFRKLFF
d_gene: TRBD1
j_gene: TRBJ1-4
v_gene: TRBV30
abundance: once

CDR3nt: TGTGCCAGCAGCCCCTCCGAGCCACCCCTCCACTTT
CDR3aa: CASSPSEPPLHF
d_gene: -
j_gene: TRBJ1-6
v_gene: TRBV9
abundance: -

CDR3nt: TGTGCCAGCAGCCCGGGACTAGCGGGAACGAACACCGGGGAGCTGTTTTTT
CDR3aa: CASSPGLAGTNTGELFF
d_gene: TRBD2
j_gene: TRBJ2-2
v_gene: TRBV5-4
abundance: -

CDR3nt: TGTGCCAGTAGGGGACCAAGGGGGGGGATGAACACTGAAGCTTTCTTT
CDR3aa: CASRGPRGGMNTEAFF
d_gene: -
j_gene: TRBJ1-1
v_gene: TRBV19
abundance: once

CDR3nt: TGTGCCCAACAACCGGGACAGGGGGCTGTTTCCTATAATTCACCCCTCCACTTT
CDR3aa: CAQQPGQGAVSYNSPLHF
d_gene: TRBD1
j_gene: TRBJ1-6
v_gene: TRBV30
abundance: -

CDR3nt: TGTGCCAGCAGTTACCTCCAAACCGGGACAGTAAAAGAAGCTTTCTTT
CDR3aa: CASSYLQTGTVKEAFF
d_gene: TRBD1
j_gene: TRBJ1-1
v_gene: TRBV6-5
abundance: -

CDR3nt: TGTGCCAGCAGCGTCGGGGGTTACTCCTACGAGCAGTACTTC
CDR3aa: CASSVGGYSYEQYF
d_gene: -
j_gene: TRBJ2-7
v_gene: TRBV9
abundance: -

CDR3nt: TGTGCCAGCAGTGAACAGGGGGCAGGCGGGGAGCTGTTTTTT
CDR3aa: CASSEQGAGGELFF
d_gene: TRBD1
j_gene: TRBJ2-2
v_gene: TRBV2
abundance: -

CDR3nt: TGTGCCAGCAGCTTTAAGAACACTGAAGCTTTCTTT
CDR3aa: CASSFKNTEAFF
d_gene: -
j_gene: TRBJ1-1
v_gene: TRBV7-2
abundance: -

CDR3nt: TGTGCCAGCAGCCCTCGGGGTCAGAGCTCTGGAAACACCATATATTTT
CDR3aa: CASSPRGQSSGNTIYF
d_gene: -
j_gene: TRBJ1-3
v_gene: TRBV3-1/TRBV3-2
abundance: few

CDR3nt: TGTGCCAGTCCTAGACCAGGGGCGAATGAAAAACTGTTTTTT
CDR3aa: CASPRPGANEKLFF
d_gene: -
j_gene: TRBJ1-4
v_gene: TRBV6-7
abundance: -

CDR3nt: TGTGCCAGCAGCCCGGGGACAGGGATTCAGCCCCAGCATTTT
CDR3aa: CASSPGTGIQPQHF
d_gene: TRBD1
j_gene: TRBJ1-5
v_gene: TRBV6-5
abundance: -

CDR3nt: TGCGCCAGCAGCCGAGCTAGCGGGAGGGGCACAGATACGCAGTATTTT
CDR3aa: CASSRASGRGTDTQYF
d_gene: TRBD2
j_gene: TRBJ2-3
v_gene: TRBV4-3
abundance: once

CDR3nt: TGTGCCAGCAGCCCGCGGGACAGAGGCTCCTACGAGCAGTACTTC
CDR3aa: CASSPRDRGSYEQYF
d_gene: -
j_gene: TRBJ2-7
v_gene: TRBV9
abundance: -

CDR3nt: TGTGCCAGCAGCCCTTCCACAGGGGCCGTTCAGTACTTC
CDR3aa: CASSPSTGAVQYF
d_gene: TRBD1
j_gene: TRBJ2-7
v_gene: TRBV9
abundance: -

CDR3nt: TGTGCCAGCAGCGGTCAGGGTTACGAGCAGTACTTC
CDR3aa: CASSGQGYEQYF
d_gene: -
j_gene: TRBJ2-7
v_gene: TRBV2
abundance: -

CDR3nt: TGCGCCAGCAGCTTTCAGGGGCGCTCCTACAATGAGCAGTTCTTC
CDR3aa: CASSFQGRSYNEQFF
d_gene: -
j_gene: TRBJ2-1
v_gene: TRBV5-1
abundance: -

CDR3nt: TGTGCCAGCAGTCGCGCCGGGACAGGGGGCAATCAGCCCCAGCATTTT
CDR3aa: CASSRAGTGGNQPQHF
d_gene: TRBD1
j_gene: TRBJ1-5
v_gene: TRBV6-2/TRBV6-3
abundance: once

CDR3nt: TGTGCCAGCAGCATAAGGACGGGGGGAAACACCATATATTTT
CDR3aa: CASSIRTGGNTIYF
d_gene: -
j_gene: TRBJ1-3
v_gene: TRBV11-2
abundance: -

CDR3nt: TGTGCCAGCAGCGCGGGACAGGGGGGCTACAATGAGCAGTTCTTC
CDR3aa: CASSAGQGGYNEQFF
d_gene: TRBD1
j_gene: TRBJ2-1
v_gene: TRBV6-5
abundance: -

CDR3nt: TGCGCCAGCAGCTTGGGAGCTAGGGATACGCAGTATTTT
CDR3aa: CASSLGARDTQYF
d_gene: -
j_gene: TRBJ2-3
v_gene: TRBV5-1
abundance: once

CDR3nt: TGTGCCAGCAGTTCAACAGGGGTTCCTCAGCCCCAGCATTTT
CDR3aa: CASSSTGVPQPQHF
d_gene: TRBD1
j_gene: TRBJ1-5
v_gene: TRBV27
abundance: -

CDR3nt: TGTGCCAGCAGCGCCGCCGGGACAACCTACGAGCAGTACTTC
CDR3aa: CASSAAGTTYEQYF
d_gene: -
j_gene: TRBJ2-7
v_gene: TRBV9
abundance: -

CDR3nt: TGTGCCAGCAGCTCCCCGACTAGCGGGGCTTCCTACGAGCAGTACTTC
CDR3aa: CASSSPTSGASYEQYF
d_gene: TRBD2
j_gene: TRBJ2-7
v_gene: TRBV7-9
abundance: -

CDR3nt: TGTGCCAGCAGCCATAGAGTAAACACTGAAGCTTTCTTT
CDR3aa: CASSHRVNTEAFF
d_gene: -
j_gene: TRBJ1-1
v_gene: TRBV3-1/TRBV3-2
abundance: -

CDR3nt: TGCGCCAGCAGCCCCTCCCCGACAGGCTCTGGAAACACCATATATTTT
CDR3aa: CASSPSPTGSGNTIYF
d_gene: -
j_gene: TRBJ1-3
v_gene: TRBV4-3
abundance: -

CDR3nt: TGTGCCAGCAGCTTTGAGGGTGCCGGGGAGCTGTTTTTT
CDR3aa: CASSFEGAGELFF
d_gene: -
j_gene: TRBJ2-2
v_gene: TRBV11-3
abundance: -

CDR3nt: TGTGCCAGCAGCGTAGCTCCCTCTACCACAGATACGCAGTATTTT
CDR3aa: CASSVAPSTTDTQYF
d_gene: -
j_gene: TRBJ2-3
v_gene: TRBV9
abundance: once

CDR3nt: TGTGCCAGCAGCTTAGCGTGGCGGGGGGATTACAATGAGCAGTTCTTC
CDR3aa: CASSLAWRGDYNEQFF
d_gene: TRBD2
j_gene: TRBJ2-1
v_gene: TRBV7-6
abundance: -

CDR3nt: TGTGCCAGCAGACTCGCGCGGGGGCCCACAGATACGCAGTATTTT
CDR3aa: CASRLARGPTDTQYF
d_gene: -
j_gene: TRBJ2-3
v_gene: TRBV6-4
abundance: -

CDR3nt: TGTGCCAGCTCACCACTAGTCCCGAATCAAGAGACCCAGTACTTC
CDR3aa: CASSPLVPNQETQYF
d_gene: -
j_gene: TRBJ2-5
v_gene: TRBV18
abundance: -

CDR3nt: TGTGCCAGCAGTTACCGGACAGGGTTCAATCAGCCCCAGCATTTT
CDR3aa: CASSYRTGFNQPQHF
d_gene: TRBD1
j_gene: TRBJ1-5
v_gene: TRBV6-2/TRBV6-3
abundance: -

CDR3nt: TGTGCCAGCAGCGACGGGACAGCTACATCTAACTATGGCTACACCTTC
CDR3aa: CASSDGTATSNYGYTF
d_gene: TRBD1
j_gene: TRBJ1-2
v_gene: TRBV28
abundance: -

CDR3nt: TGTGCCAGCAGCGATATAGCGGGAGGGACAGATACGCAGTATTTT
CDR3aa: CASSDIAGGTDTQYF
d_gene: TRBD2
j_gene: TRBJ2-3
v_gene: TRBV7-3
abundance: once

CDR3nt: TGTGCCAGCAGTGAACAGGGGATTACGAATCAGCCCCAGCATTTT
CDR3aa: CASSEQGITNQPQHF
d_gene: -
j_gene: TRBJ1-5
v_gene: TRBV2
abundance: -

CDR3nt: TGTGCCAGCAGTTACGCGGGAGGGCCGTACGAGCAGTACTTC
CDR3aa: CASSYAGGPYEQYF
d_gene: TRBD2
j_gene: TRBJ2-7
v_gene: TRBV6-2/TRBV6-3
abundance: -

CDR3nt: TGTGCCAGCAGCCGTCCTAATATGTACGGCTACACCTTC
CDR3aa: CASSRPNMYGYTF
d_gene: -
j_gene: TRBJ1-2
v_gene: TRBV11-2
abundance: -

CDR3nt: TGTGCCAGCAGTCGGGAGCCTCCCGGGGAGCTGTTTTTT
CDR3aa: CASSREPPGELFF
d_gene: -
j_gene: TRBJ2-2
v_gene: TRBV6-2/TRBV6-3
abundance: -

CDR3nt: TGCGCCAGCAGCCAAGAGCGACAGGGGTTCCACGAGCAGTACTTC
CDR3aa: CASSQERQGFHEQYF
d_gene: TRBD1
j_gene: TRBJ2-7
v_gene: TRBV4-1
abundance: -

CDR3nt: TGTGCCAGCAGCTTGACGGGGGGCGCCCGAACTAATGAAAAACTGTTTTTT
CDR3aa: CASSLTGGARTNEKLFF
d_gene: -
j_gene: TRBJ1-4
v_gene: TRBV5-4
abundance: -

CDR3nt: TGTGCCAGCAGTTTATCTGGCAGGGCCAGATTAACTAATGAAAAACTGTTTTTT
CDR3aa: CASSLSGRARLTNEKLFF
d_gene: -
j_gene: TRBJ1-4
v_gene: TRBV27
abundance: once

CDR3nt: TGCGCCAGCAGCTCGGGACAGGGGTTGGGTGAAGCTTTCTTT
CDR3aa: CASSSGQGLGEAFF
d_gene: TRBD1
j_gene: TRBJ1-1
v_gene: TRBV5-1
abundance: -

CDR3nt: TGTGCCAGCACCCTCGGGGGGGTGGGTCAGCCCCAGCATTTT
CDR3aa: CASTLGGVGQPQHF
d_gene: -
j_gene: TRBJ1-5
v_gene: TRBV28
abundance: -

CDR3nt: TGTGCCAGCAGCTTATTCCCCCTTAGCCCGAACACCGGGGAGCTGTTTTTT
CDR3aa: CASSLFPLSPNTGELFF
d_gene: -
j_gene: TRBJ2-2
v_gene: TRBV7-6
abundance: -

CDR3nt: TGCGCCAGCAGTGAGTGGCAGGGCGTTCGCTCAAGCTCCTACGAGCAGTACTTC
CDR3aa: CASSEWQGVRSSSYEQYF
d_gene: -
j_gene: TRBJ2-7
v_gene: TRBV10-1
abundance: few

CDR3nt: TGTGCCAGCAGCCGACAGGCCCGTGGAGCTTTCTTT
CDR3aa: CASSRQARGAFF
d_gene: -
j_gene: TRBJ1-1
v_gene: TRBV28
abundance: -

CDR3nt: TGTGCCAGCAGTGGGCCGGGACAGGGTAGCAATCAGCCCCAGCATTTT
CDR3aa: CASSGPGQGSNQPQHF
d_gene: TRBD1
j_gene: TRBJ1-5
v_gene: TRBV2
abundance: -

CDR3nt: TGTGCCAGCAGCAGCCGGGACAGGGTTTGGGATGAGCAGTTCTTC
CDR3aa: CASSSRDRVWDEQFF
d_gene: TRBD1
j_gene: TRBJ2-1
v_gene: TRBV11-3
abundance: -

CDR3nt: TGTGCCAGCAGCCAAAGAGGACAGCTGCATAGCAATCAGCCCCAGCATTTT
CDR3aa: CASSQRGQLHSNQPQHF
d_gene: -
j_gene: TRBJ1-5
v_gene: TRBV7-2
abundance: -